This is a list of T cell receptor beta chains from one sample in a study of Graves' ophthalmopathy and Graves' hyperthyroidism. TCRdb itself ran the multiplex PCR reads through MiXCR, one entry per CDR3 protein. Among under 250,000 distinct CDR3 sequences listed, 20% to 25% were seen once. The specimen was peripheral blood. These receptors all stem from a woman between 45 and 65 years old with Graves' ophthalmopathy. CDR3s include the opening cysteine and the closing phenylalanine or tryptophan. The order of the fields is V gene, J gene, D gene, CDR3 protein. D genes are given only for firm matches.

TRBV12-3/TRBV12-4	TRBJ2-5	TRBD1	CASSSGTGLGETQYF
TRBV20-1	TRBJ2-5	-	CGKTGLGETQYF
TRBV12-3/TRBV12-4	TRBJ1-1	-	CASSLVTGGTEAFF
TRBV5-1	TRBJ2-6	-	CASSLVETAGANVLTF
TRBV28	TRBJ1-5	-	CASSPLKQGGNQPQHF
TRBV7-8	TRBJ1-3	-	CASSLDLGSGNTIYF
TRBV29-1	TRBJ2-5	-	CSVDAGGRETQYF
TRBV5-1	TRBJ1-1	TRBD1	CASSLQGAEAFF
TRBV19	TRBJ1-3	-	CASSYQGSNTIYF
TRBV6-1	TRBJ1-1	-	CASTLAANTEAFF
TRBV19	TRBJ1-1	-	CATVPRIGEGNTEAFF
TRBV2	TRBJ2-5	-	CASSEQGYQETQYF
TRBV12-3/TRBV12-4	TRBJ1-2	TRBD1	CASSLSGGYGYTF
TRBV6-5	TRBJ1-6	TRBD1	CASSSGQSNSPLHF
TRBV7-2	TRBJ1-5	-	CASSLVGAGQPQHF
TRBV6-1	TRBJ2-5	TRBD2	CASRLGRPSQETQYF
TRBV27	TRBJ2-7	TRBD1	CASSLSGTATYEQYF
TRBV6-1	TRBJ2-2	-	CASSKGGNTGELFF
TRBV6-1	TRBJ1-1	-	CASSRNMNTEAFF
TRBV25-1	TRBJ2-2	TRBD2	CASSEFFQGLKTSEFTGELFF
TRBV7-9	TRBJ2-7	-	CASSLREGSYEQYF
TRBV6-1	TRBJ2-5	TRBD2	CASYGPGLAGGETQYF
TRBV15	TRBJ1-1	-	CATSRDGLSGLVAFF
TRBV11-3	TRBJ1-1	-	CASSTSRVTEAFF
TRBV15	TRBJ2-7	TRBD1	CATSSSRDRGPLGYEQYF
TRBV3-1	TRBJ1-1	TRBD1	CASSLDGDSYMNTEAFF
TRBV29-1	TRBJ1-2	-	CSVPIGTENYGYTF
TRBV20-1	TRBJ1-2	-	CSARDGGKDGYTF